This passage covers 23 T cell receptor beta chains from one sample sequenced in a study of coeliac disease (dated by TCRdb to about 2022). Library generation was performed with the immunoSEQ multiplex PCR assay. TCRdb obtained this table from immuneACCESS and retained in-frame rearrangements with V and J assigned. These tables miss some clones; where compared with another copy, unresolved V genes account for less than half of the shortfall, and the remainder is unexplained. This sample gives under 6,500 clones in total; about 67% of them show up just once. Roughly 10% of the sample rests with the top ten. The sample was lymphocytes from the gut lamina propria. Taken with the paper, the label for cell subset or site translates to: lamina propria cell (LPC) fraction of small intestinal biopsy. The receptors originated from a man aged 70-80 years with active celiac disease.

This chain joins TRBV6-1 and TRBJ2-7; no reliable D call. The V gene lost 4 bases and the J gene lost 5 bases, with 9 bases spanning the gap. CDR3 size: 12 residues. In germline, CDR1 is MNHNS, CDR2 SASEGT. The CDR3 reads CASSVRHNEQYF. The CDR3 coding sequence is TGTGCCAGCAGTGTCCGTCACAACGAGCAGTACTTC.

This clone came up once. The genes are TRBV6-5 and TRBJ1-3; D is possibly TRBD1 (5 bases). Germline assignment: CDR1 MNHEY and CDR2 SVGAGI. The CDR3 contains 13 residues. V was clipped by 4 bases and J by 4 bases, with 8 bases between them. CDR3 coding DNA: TGTGCCAGCAGTTCCACAGGCGGAAACACCATATATTTT. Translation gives CASSSTGGNTIYF.

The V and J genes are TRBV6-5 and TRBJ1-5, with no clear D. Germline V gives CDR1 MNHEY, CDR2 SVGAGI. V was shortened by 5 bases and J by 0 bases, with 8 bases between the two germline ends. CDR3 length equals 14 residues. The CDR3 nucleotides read TGTGCCAGCAGTACCACAGATAGCAATCAGCCCCAGCATTTT. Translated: CASSTTDSNQPQHF.

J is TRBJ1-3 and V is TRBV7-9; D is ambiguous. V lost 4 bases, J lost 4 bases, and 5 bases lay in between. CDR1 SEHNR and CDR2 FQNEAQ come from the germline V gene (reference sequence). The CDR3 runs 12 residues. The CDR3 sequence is CASSSTGNTIYF. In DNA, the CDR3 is TGTGCCAGCAGCTCGACAGGAAACACCATATATTTT.

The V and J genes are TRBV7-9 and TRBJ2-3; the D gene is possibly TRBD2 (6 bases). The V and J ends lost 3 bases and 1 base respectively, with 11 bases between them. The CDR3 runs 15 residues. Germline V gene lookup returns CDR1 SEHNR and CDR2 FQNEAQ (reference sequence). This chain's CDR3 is CASSLGRGGTDTQYF. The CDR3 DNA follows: TGTGCCAGCAGCTTGGGGCGGGGTGGCACAGATACGCAGTATTTT. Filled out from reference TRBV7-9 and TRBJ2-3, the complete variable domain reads DTGVSQNPRHKITKRGQNVTFRCDPISEHNRLYWYRQTLGQGPEFLTYFQNEAQLEKSRLLSDRFSAERPKGSFSTLEIQRTEQGDSAMYLCASSLGRGGTDTQYFGPGTRLTVL.

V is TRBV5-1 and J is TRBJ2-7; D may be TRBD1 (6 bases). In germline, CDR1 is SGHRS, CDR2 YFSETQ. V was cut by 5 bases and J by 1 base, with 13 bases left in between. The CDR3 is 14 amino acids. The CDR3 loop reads CASRVGTSSYEQYF. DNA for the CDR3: TGCGCCAGCAGGGTTGGGACATCGTCCTACGAGCAGTACTTC. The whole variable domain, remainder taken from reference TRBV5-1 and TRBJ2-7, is KAGVTQTPRYLIKTRGQQVTLSCSPISGHRSVSWYQQTPGQGLQFLFEYFSETQRNKGNFPGRFSGRQFSNSRSEMNVSTLELGDSALYLCASRVGTSSYEQYFGPGTRLTVT.

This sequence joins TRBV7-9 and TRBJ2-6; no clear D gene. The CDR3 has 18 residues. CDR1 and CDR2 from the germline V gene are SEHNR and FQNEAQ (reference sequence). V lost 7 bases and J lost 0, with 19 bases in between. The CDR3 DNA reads TGTGCCAGCAAGGTCGACATTTTCCCAGACTCTGGGGCCAACGTCCTGACTTTC. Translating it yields CASKVDIFPDSGANVLTF.

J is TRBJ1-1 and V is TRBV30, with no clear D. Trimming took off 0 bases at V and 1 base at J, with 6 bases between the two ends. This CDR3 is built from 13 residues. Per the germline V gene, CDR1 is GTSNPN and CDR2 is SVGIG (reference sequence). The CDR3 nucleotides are TGTGCCTGGAGTGTTGAAGCGAACACTGAAGCTTTCTTT. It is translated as CAWSVEANTEAFF.

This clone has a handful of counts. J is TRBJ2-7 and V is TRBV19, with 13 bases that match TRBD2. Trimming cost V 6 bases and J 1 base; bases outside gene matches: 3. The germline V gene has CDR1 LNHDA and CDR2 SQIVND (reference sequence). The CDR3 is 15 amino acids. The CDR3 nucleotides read TGTGCCAGTAGCCCGGGACTAGCGGGGTCCTACGAGCAGTACTTC. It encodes CASSPGLAGSYEQYF.

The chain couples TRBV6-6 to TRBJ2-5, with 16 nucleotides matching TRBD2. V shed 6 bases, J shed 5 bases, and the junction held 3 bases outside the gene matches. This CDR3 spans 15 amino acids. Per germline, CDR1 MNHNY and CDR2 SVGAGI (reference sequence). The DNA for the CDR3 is TGTGCCAGCAGAAAGGGACTAGCGGGAGGGGAGACCCAGTACTTC. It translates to CASRKGLAGGETQYF.

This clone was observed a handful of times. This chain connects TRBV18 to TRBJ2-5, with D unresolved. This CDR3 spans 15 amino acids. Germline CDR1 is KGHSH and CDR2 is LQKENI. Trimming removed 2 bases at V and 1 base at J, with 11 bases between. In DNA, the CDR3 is TGTGCCAGCTCACCATATAACTCGTTCCAAGAGACCCAGTACTTC. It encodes CASSPYNSFQETQYF.

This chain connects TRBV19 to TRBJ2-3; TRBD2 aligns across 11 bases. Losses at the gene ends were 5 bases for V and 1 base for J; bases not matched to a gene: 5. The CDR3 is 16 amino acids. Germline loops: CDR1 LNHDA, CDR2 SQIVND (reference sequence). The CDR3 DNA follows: TGTGCCAGTAGTGTCTCGACTAGCGGGGGCACAGATACGCAGTATTTT. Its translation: CASSVSTSGGTDTQYF.

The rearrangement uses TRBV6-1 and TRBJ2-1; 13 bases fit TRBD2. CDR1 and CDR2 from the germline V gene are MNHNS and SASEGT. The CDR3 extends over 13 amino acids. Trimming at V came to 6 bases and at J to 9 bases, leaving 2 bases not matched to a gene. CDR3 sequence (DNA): TGTGCCAGCAGGACTAGCGGGGGGACTGAGCAGTTCTTC. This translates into CASRTSGGTEQFF.

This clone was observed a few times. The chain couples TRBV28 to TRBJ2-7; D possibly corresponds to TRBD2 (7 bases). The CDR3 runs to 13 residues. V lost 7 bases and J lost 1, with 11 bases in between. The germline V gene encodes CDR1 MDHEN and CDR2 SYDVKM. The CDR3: CASIEGGSYEQYF. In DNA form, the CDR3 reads TGTGCCAGCATCGAGGGGGGGTCCTACGAGCAGTACTTC.

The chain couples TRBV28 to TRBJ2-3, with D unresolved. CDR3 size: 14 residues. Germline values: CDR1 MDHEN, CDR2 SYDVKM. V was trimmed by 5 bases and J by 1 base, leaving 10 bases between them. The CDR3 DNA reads TGTGCCAGCAGTCCCGGGTGGGGCACAGATACGCAGTATTTT. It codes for CASSPGWGTDTQYF.

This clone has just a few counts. CDR3 amino acids: CASSVVGGGTDTQYF. Here the CDR3 DNA reads TGTGCCAGCAGCGTAGTGGGAGGGGGCACAGATACGCAGTATTTT. This rearrangement joins TRBV9 to TRBJ2-3; 7 bases match TRBD2. Germline V gives CDR1 SGDLS, CDR2 YYNGEE. Trimming cost V 0 bases and J 1 base; bases outside gene matches: 2. This CDR3 has 15 amino acids.

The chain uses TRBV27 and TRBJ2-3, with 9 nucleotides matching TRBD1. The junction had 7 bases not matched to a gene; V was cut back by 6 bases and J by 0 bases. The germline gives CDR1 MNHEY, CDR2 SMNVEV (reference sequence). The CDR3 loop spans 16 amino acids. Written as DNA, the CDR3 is TGTGCCAGCAGCCGGGGACAGGGTAGAAGCACAGATACGCAGTATTTT. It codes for CASSRGQGRSTDTQYF.

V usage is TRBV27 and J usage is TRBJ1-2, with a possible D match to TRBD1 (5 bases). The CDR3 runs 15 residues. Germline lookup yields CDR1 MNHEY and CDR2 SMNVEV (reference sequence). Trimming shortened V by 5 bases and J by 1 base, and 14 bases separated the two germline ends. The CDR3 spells CASSPTTANNYGYTF. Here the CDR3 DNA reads TGTGCCAGCAGTCCAACGACAGCAAATAACTATGGCTACACCTTC.

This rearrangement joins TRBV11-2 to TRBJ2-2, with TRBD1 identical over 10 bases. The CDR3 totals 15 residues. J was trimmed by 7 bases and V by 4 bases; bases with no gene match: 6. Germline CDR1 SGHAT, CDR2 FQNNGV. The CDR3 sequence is CASSSRQGAGGELFF. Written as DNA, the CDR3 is TGTGCCAGCAGCTCAAGACAGGGGGCGGGCGGGGAGCTGTTTTTT.

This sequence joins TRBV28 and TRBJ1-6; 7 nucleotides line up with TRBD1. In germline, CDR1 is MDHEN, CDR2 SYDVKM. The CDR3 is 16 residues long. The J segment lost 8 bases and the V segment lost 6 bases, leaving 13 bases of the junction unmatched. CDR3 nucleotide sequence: TGTGCCAGCAGCGAAAAGGGGGCGGGCTTCTATTCACCCCTCCACTTT. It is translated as CASSEKGAGFYSPLHF.

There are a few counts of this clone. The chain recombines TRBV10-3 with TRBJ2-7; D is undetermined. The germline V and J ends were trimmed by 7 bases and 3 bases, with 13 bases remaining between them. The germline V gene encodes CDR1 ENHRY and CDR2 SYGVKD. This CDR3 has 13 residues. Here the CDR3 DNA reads TGTGCCATCAAAGGAACAGATAACTACGAGCAGTACTTC. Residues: CAIKGTDNYEQYF.

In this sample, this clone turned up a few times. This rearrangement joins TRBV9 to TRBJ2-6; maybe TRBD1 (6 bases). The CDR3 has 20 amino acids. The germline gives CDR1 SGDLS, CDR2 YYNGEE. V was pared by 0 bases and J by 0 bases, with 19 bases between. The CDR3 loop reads CASSVDLSGQTHSGANVLTF. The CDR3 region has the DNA TGTGCCAGCAGCGTAGATCTCTCAGGACAGACTCACTCTGGGGCCAACGTCCTGACTTTC.

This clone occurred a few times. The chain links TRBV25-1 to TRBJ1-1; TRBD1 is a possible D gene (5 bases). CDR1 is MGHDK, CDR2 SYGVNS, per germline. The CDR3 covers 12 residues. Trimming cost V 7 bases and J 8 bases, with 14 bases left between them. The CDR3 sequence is CASTSSGLEAFF. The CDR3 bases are TGTGCCAGCACGTCTTCAGGGTTAGAAGCTTTCTTT.